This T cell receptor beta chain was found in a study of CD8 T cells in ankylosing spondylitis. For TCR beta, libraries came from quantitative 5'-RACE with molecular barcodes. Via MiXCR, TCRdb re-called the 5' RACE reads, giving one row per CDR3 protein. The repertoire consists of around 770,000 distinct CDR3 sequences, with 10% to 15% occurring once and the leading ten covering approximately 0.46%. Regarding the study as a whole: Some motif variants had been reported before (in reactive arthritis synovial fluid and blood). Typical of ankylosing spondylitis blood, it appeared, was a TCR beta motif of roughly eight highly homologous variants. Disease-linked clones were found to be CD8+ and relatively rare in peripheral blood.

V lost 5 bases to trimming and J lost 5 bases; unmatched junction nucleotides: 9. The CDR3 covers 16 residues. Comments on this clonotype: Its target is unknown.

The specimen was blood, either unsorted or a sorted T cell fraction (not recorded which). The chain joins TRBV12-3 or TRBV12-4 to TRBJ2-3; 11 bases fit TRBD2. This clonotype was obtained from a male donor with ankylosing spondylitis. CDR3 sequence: CASSKRGLAVLDTQYF. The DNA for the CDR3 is TGTGCCAGCAGTAAGAGGGGACTAGCGGTTTTAGATACGCAGTATTTT.